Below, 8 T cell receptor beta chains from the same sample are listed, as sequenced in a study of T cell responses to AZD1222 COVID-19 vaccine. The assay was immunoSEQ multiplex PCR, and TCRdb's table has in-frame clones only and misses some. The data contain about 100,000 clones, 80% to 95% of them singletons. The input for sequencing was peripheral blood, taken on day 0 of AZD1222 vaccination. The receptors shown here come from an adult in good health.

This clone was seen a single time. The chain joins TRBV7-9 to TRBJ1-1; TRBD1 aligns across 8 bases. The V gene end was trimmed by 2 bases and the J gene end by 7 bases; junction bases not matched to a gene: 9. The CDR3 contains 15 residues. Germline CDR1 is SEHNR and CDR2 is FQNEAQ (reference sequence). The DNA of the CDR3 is TGTGCCAGCAGCTTAATCCTGGACAGGGACTTTGAAGCTTTCTTT. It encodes CASSLILDRDFEAFF. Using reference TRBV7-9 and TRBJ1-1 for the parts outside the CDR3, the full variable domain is DTGVSQNPRHKITKRGQNVTFRCDPISEHNRLYWYRQTLGQGPEFLTYFQNEAQLEKSRLLSDRFSAERPKGSFSTLEIQRTEQGDSAMYLCASSLILDRDFEAFFGQGTRLTVV.

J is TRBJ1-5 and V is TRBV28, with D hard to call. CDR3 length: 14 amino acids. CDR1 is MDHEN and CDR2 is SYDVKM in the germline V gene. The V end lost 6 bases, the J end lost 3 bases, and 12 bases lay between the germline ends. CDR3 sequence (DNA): TGTGCCAGCAGCCCTATAGGCGACAATCAGCCCCAGCATTTT. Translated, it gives CASSPIGDNQPQHF. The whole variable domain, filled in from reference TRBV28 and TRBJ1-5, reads DVKVTQSSRYLVKRTGEKVFLECVQDMDHENMFWYRQDPGLGLRLIYFSYDVKMKEKGDIPEGYSVSREKKERFSLILESASTNQTSMYLCASSPIGDNQPQHFGDGTRLSIL.

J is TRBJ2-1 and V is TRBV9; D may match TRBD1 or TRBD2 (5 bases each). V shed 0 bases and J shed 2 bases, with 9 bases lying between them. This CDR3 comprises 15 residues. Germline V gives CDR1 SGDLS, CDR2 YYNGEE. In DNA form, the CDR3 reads TGTGCCAGCAGCGTAGACGGGACCCCCTACAATGAGCAGTTCTTC. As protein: CASSVDGTPYNEQFF.

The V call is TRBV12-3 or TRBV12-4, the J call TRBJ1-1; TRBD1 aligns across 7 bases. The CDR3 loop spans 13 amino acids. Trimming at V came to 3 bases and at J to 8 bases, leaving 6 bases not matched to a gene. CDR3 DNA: TGTGCCAGCAGTTTCGTAGCCAGGGGGGAAGCTTTCTTT. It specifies CASSFVARGEAFF.

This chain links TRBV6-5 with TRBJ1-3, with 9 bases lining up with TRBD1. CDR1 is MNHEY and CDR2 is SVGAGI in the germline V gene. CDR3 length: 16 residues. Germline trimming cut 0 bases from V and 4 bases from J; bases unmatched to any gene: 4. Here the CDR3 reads CASSYSGTGSGNTIYF. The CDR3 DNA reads TGTGCCAGCAGTTACTCCGGGACAGGGAGCGGAAACACCATATATTTT.

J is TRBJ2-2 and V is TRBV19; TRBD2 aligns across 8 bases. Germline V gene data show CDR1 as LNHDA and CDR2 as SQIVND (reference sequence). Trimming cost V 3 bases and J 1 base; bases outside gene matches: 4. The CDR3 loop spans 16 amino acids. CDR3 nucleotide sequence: TGTGCCAGTAGTATGGCCGGGACTAGGAACACCGGGGAGCTGTTTTTT. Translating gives CASSMAGTRNTGELFF.

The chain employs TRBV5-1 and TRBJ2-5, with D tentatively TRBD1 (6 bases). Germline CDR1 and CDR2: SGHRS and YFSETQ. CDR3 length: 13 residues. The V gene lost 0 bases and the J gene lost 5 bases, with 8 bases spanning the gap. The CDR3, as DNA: TGCGCCAGCAGCTTGGGTCAGGGGGAGACCCAGTACTTC. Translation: CASSLGQGETQYF.

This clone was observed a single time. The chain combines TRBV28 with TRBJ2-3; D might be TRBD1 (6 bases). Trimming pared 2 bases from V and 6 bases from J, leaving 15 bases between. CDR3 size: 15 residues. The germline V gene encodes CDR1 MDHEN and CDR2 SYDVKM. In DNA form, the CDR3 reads TGTGCCAGCAGTTTACCGGGCCGGCAGGGGGATACGCAGTATTTT. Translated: CASSLPGRQGDTQYF.